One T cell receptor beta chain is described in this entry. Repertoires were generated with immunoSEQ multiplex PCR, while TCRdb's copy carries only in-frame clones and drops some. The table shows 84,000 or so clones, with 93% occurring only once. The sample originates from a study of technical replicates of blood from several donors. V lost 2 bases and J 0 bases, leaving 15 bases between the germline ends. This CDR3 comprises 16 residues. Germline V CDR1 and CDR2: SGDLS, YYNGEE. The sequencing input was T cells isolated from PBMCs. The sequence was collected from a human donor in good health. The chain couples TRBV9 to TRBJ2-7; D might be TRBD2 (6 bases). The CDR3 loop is CASSVGGTLSSYEQYF. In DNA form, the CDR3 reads TGTGCCAGCAGCGTGGGGGGTACTCTAAGCTCCTACGAGCAGTACTTC.